This TCR beta chain was documented in a study of cytomegalovirus exposure and HLA in healthy donors. The CDR3 consists of 14 residues. The ends were cut back, 5 bases at V and 0 bases at J, with 10 bases in the middle. Germline V lookup: CDR1 MNHEY, CDR2 SMNVEV (reference sequence). PCR involved 60 Vbeta and 13 Jbeta primers. This table comes from immunoSEQ multiplex PCR, and its TCRdb copy is limited to in-frame clones, with some not included. The sample lists around 130,000 clones, around 70% occurring once. Sequenced: PBMCs. The chain links TRBV27 to TRBJ1-1; D is unclear. The source of this sequence is a man aged 25 to 40 in good health and CMV-seronegative. In DNA, the CDR3 is TGTGCCAGCAGTCGACGGGAGGTGAACACTGAAGCTTTCTTT. It yields the protein CASSRREVNTEAFF.